This record looks at one T cell receptor (beta chain) sequence and its context. Produced via immunoSEQ multiplex PCR; TCRdb's table is partial and in-frame only. The sample has roughly 40,000 clones; 86% are singletons. The CDR3 runs to 15 residues. V was cut by 5 bases and J by 5 bases, with 16 bases left in between. Germline V gene sequence: CDR1 SEHNR, CDR2 FQNEAQ (reference sequence). The source of the sample is a study of lymphopenia after photon versus proton radiotherapy. The chain is built from TRBV7-9 and TRBJ2-1, with D possibly being TRBD1 or TRBD2 (5 bases each). This receptor was identified in a woman in her sixties or seventies with pancreatic cancer. Some clones in this sample may be carry-over from other donors' samples. Here the sequenced sample was peripheral blood, taken from a patient treated with proton-based radiotherapy. In DNA, the CDR3 is TGTGCCAGCAGCCCTTACCGGGACGGCAACAATGAGCAGTTCTTC. It yields the protein CASSPYRDGNNEQFF.